The text below deals with one T cell receptor (beta chain). These data are taken from a study of blood T cell repertoires in COVID-19. The data were produced by immunoSEQ multiplex PCR, yet TCRdb's version contains in-frame clones alone and is incomplete. The sample lists roughly 100,000 clones; 87% were seen once. The CDR3 loop spans 15 amino acids. Germline CDR1 reads LNHDA; CDR2 reads SQIVND (reference sequence). V shed 7 bases and J shed 1 base, with 16 bases lying between them. This sequence originates from a man aged 45-65 years with acute or convalescent COVID-19. Source material: peripheral blood. The V gene is TRBV19, the J gene TRBJ1-2, with D maybe TRBD1 (6 bases). The CDR3 protein is CASIKRDNLNYGYTF. The CDR3 bases are TGTGCCAGTATTAAACGGGACAATCTTAACTATGGCTACACCTTC.